A selection of T cell receptor beta chains follows, all from one sample in a study of shared clonotypes between healthy human individuals. Assay: immunoSEQ multiplex PCR; the TCRdb copy retains only in-frame clones and omits some. Here the sample spans around 580,000 clones, roughly 98% being singletons. The sample comprised naive CD8+ T cells sorted from blood. These receptors were collected from a man aged 25-45 years in good health. Each CDR3 is given with its conserved first and last residue. A D gene is named only where the DNA matches it firmly. The size of a clone is reported for some rows only, either as once, few or many, or as a class for expanded clones.

D | J | length | V | size | DNA | CDR3
TRBD1 | TRBJ2-7 | 12 | TRBV2 | . | TGTGCCACCCGACAGGGGGCCTACGAGCAGTACTTC | CATRQGAYEQYF
. | TRBJ2-7 | 12 | TRBV10-3 | . | TGTGCCATCAGCGACAGTTCCTACGAGCAGTACTTC | CAISDSSYEQYF
. | TRBJ2-7 | 16 | TRBV7-2 | . | TGTGCCAGCAGCTTGTCTCCCCGTTGGCAGATCTACGAGCAGTACTTC | CASSLSPRWQIYEQYF
TRBD2 | TRBJ2-7 | 16 | TRBV4-1 | . | TGCGCCAGCAGCCACTACGGGACTAGCGGCTCCTACGAGCAGTACTTC | CASSHYGTSGSYEQYF
. | TRBJ2-3 | 12 | TRBV5-1 | . | TGCGCCAGCAGCGGGGGGAAAGATACGCAGTATTTT | CASSGGKDTQYF
TRBD1 | TRBJ2-2 | 16 | TRBV4-1 | once | TGCGCCAGCAGCCCTCCGGACAGGCCGAACACCGGGGAGCTGTTTTTT | CASSPPDRPNTGELFF
. | TRBJ2-2 | 13 | TRBV29-1 | . | TGCAGCGTCAAACCTCAGGGGGGCGGGGAGCTGTTTTTT | CSVKPQGGGELFF
. | TRBJ2-2 | 12 | TRBV10-2 | . | TGCGCCAGCGGTACAGGAGCGGGGGAGCTGTTTTTT | CASGTGAGELFF
. | TRBJ2-1 | 14 | TRBV5-4 | . | TGTGCCAGCAGCGGAACAGGGCGCGGCGATGAGCAGTTCTTC | CASSGTGRGDEQFF
. | TRBJ2-7 | 13 | TRBV4-1 | . | TGCGCCAGCAGCCAGGACAGCTTCTACGAGCAGTACTTC | CASSQDSFYEQYF
. | TRBJ1-1 | 14 | TRBV7-2 | . | TGTGCCAGCAGCTTAAGTATGGAGGACACTGAAGCTTTCTTT | CASSLSMEDTEAFF
. | TRBJ2-7 | 15 | TRBV7-9 | . | TGTGCCAGCAGCTCCCCGGGGCTTCCCGCCTACGAGCAGTACTTC | CASSSPGLPAYEQYF
TRBD2 | TRBJ2-7 | 14 | TRBV4-1 | . | TGCGCCAGCAGTTTGGCTAGCGGGAGCTACGAGCAGTACTTC | CASSLASGSYEQYF
. | TRBJ2-2 | 14 | TRBV6-6 | . | TGTGCCAGCAGAAACGATCCGAACACCGGGGAGCTGTTTTTT | CASRNDPNTGELFF
. | TRBJ2-3 | 15 | TRBV5-4 | . | TGTGCCAGCAGACACGGCAGCCTTAGCACAGATACGCAGTATTTT | CASRHGSLSTDTQYF
. | TRBJ2-3 | 17 | TRBV28 | . | TGTGCCAGCAGTTTGGGCACGGGGGCGTCTAGCACAGATACGCAGTATTTT | CASSLGTGASSTDTQYF
TRBD1 | TRBJ1-1 | 11 | TRBV6-5 | . | TGTGCCAGCAGACAGGGGGCTGAAGCTTTCTTT | CASRQGAEAFF
TRBD2 | TRBJ2-1 | 16 | TRBV29-1 | . | TGCAGCGTTGATCATTACAGCGGGAGTTTCTACAATGAGCAGTTCTTC | CSVDHYSGSFYNEQFF